This T cell receptor (beta chain) was observed in a study of control samples from healthy donors and cancer patients. Here immunoSEQ multiplex PCR was the method, and the copy in TCRdb shows in-frame clones only, minus some. There are 100,000 to 150,000 clones in the sample; roughly 89% occur only once, and more than 6.5% lies in the top ten. Germline CDR1 reads PRHDT; CDR2 reads FYEKMQ (reference sequence). Trimming removed 1 base from V and 10 bases from J, with 11 bases in between. There are 13 residues in the CDR3. The clonotype was recovered from a man aged 45-65 years with head and neck cancer. This chain joins TRBV13 and TRBJ2-1; D not resolved. Sequenced material: PBMCs. Here the CDR3 reads CASSLDLSREQFF. The DNA for the CDR3 is TGTGCCAGCAGCTTAGATTTATCGAGGGAGCAGTTCTTC. The whole variable domain, remainder taken from reference TRBV13 and TRBJ2-1, is AAGVIQSPRHLIKEKRETATLKCYPIPRHDTVYWYQQGPGQDPQFLISFYEKMQSDKGSIPDRFSAQQFSDYHSELNMSSLELGDSALYFCASSLDLSREQFFGPGTRLTVL.